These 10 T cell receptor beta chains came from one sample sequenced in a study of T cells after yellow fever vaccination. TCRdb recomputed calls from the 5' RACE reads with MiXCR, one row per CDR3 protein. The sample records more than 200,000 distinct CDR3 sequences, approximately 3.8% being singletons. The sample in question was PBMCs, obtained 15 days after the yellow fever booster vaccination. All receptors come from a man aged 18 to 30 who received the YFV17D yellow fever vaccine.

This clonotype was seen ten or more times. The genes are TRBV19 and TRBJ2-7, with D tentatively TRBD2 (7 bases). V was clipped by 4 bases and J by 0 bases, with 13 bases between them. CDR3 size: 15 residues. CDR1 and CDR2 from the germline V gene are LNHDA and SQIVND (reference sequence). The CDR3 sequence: CASSNPGGASYEQYF. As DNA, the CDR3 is TGTGCCAGTAGTAACCCTGGGGGGGCCTCCTACGAGCAGTACTTC.

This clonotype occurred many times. The CDR3, as DNA: TGTGCCAGCAGTTACCCCGATGGGGGGCTTTTGAGTCAGCCCCAGCATTTT. Its protein product is CASSYPDGGLLSQPQHF. This chain links TRBV6-6 with TRBJ1-5; maybe TRBD1 (6 bases). V gave up 2 bases and J gave up 6 bases, with 20 bases separating them. The CDR3 is made up of 17 amino acids. Germline assignment: CDR1 MNHNY and CDR2 SVGAGI (reference sequence).

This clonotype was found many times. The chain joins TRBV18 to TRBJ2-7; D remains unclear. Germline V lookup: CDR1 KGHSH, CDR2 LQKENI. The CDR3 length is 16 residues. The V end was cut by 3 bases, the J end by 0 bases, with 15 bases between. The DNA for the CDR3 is TGTGCCAGCTCACCTAATGGTGGGGTAAGCTCCTACGAGCAGTACTTC. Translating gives CASSPNGGVSSYEQYF.

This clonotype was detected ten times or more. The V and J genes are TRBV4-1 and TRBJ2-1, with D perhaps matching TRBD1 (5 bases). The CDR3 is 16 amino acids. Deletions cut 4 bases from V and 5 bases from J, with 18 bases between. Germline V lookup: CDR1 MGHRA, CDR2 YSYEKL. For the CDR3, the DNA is TGCGCCAGCAGCCCTGGAGACAGAACTAACCACAATGAGCAGTTCTTC. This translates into CASSPGDRTNHNEQFF.

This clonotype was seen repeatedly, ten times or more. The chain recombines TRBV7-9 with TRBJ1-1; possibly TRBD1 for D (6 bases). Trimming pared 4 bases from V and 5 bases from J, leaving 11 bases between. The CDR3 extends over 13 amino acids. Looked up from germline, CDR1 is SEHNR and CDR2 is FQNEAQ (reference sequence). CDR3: CASSSGGGTEAFF. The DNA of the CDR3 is TGTGCCAGCAGCTCCGGGGGCGGAACTGAAGCTTTCTTT. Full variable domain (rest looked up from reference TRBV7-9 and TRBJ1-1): DTGVSQNPRHKITKRGQNVTFRCDPISEHNRLYWYRQTLGQGPEFLTYFQNEAQLEKSRLLSDRFSAERPKGSFSTLEIQRTEQGDSAMYLCASSSGGGTEAFFGQGTRLTVV.

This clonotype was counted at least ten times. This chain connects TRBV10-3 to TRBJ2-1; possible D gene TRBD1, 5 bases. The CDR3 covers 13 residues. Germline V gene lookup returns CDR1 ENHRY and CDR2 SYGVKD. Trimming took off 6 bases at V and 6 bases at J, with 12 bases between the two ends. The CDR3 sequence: CAIRSQGGNEQFF. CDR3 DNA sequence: TGTGCCATCAGATCGCAGGGTGGCAATGAGCAGTTCTTC.

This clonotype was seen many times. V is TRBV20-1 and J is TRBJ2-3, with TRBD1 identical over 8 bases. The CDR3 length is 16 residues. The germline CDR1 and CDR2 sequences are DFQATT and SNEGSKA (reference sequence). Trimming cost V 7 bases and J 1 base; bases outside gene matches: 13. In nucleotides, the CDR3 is TGCAGTGTTCCGACAGGGGCCGCAAGGGGCACAGATACGCAGTATTTT. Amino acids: CSVPTGAARGTDTQYF.

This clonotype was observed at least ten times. The DNA of the CDR3 is TGCAGTGCCCACCGGACAGGGTGGAATGAGCAGTTCTTC. It specifies CSAHRTGWNEQFF. V usage is TRBV20-1 and J usage is TRBJ2-1, with 8 bases that match TRBD1. The CDR3 is 13 residues long. Germline values: CDR1 DFQATT, CDR2 SNEGSKA (reference sequence). V shed 6 bases, J shed 7 bases, and the junction held 8 bases outside the gene matches.

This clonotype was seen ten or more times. The CDR3 DNA reads TGTGCCAGCAGCGCATCAGGGGGATCGTATAATTCACCCCTCCACTTT. This sequence encodes CASSASGGSYNSPLHF. The chain combines TRBV9 with TRBJ1-6, with 7 bases fitting TRBD1. CDR1 is SGDLS, CDR2 YYNGEE, per germline. This CDR3 is 16 amino acids long. Trimming cost V 3 bases and J 4 bases; bases outside gene matches: 7. Based on the CDR3 plus reference TRBV9 and TRBJ1-6, the full variable domain is DSGVTQTPKHLITATGQRVTLRCSPRSGDLSVYWYQQSLDQGLQFLIQYYNGEERAKGNILERFSAQQFPDLHSELNLSSLELGDSALYFCASSASGGSYNSPLHFGNGTRLTVT.

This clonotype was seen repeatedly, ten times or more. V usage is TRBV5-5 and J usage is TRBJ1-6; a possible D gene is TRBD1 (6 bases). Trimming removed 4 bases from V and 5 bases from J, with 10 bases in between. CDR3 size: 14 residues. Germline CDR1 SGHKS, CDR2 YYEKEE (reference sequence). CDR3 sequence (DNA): TGTGCCAGCAGCCGAAGGGGGGATAATTCACCCCTCCACTTT. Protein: CASSRRGDNSPLHF. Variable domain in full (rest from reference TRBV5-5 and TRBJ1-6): DAGVTQSPTHLIKTRGQQVTLRCSPISGHKSVSWYQQVLGQGPQFIFQYYEKEERGRGNFPDRFSARQFPNYSSELNVNALLLGDSALYLCASSRRGDNSPLHFGNGTRLTVT.